Listed here are 24 T cell receptor beta chains from one sample, sequenced in a study of cytomegalovirus exposure and HLA in healthy donors. PCR involved 60 Vbeta and 13 Jbeta primers. The table came from immunoSEQ multiplex PCR; TCRdb's copy has only in-frame clones and leaves some out. The sample carries about 130,000 clones, approximately 81% recorded once. The source material was PBMCs. All receptors come from a man in his late teens or twenties in good health and CMV-seronegative.

A single count supports this clone. This chain joins TRBV7-2 and TRBJ1-5; 7 positions agree with TRBD1. Unmatched junction bases numbered 16, after V lost 5 bases and J lost 3 bases. The V gene's germline CDR1 is SGHTA and CDR2 FQGNSA. CDR3 size: 18 residues. CDR3: CASSRVFWKGAFNQPQHF. The CDR3 DNA reads TGTGCCAGCAGCCGGGTCTTTTGGAAGGGGGCGTTCAATCAGCCCCAGCATTTT.

This clone was seen a few times. This chain joins TRBV29-1 and TRBJ1-1; D is unclear. The CDR3 spans 14 residues. V lost 2 bases and J 5 bases, leaving 15 bases between the germline ends. Germline loops: CDR1 SQVTM, CDR2 ANQGSEA. The CDR3 sequence: CSVELAEGRTEAFF. The CDR3 coding sequence is TGCAGCGTTGAATTAGCCGAGGGTCGAACTGAAGCTTTCTTT.

The CDR3 spells CASSQDRGSGIYSPLHF. The CDR3 nucleotides read TGTGCCAGCAGCCAAGACAGGGGGTCGGGTATTTATTCACCCCTCCACTTT. This chain links TRBV7-9 with TRBJ1-6, with TRBD1 identical over 9 bases. Germline V gives CDR1 SEHNR, CDR2 FQNEAQ (reference sequence). The CDR3 has 17 residues. The V and J ends lost 5 bases and 8 bases, in that order; junction bases with no gene match: 13.

The chain couples TRBV6-4 to TRBJ1-2, with D uncertain. The CDR3 sequence is 16 residues long. Per the germline V gene, CDR1 is MRHNA and CDR2 is SNTAGT. V lost 0 bases, J lost 4 bases, and 15 bases lay in between. This CDR3 is CASSDSGGAPGYGYTF. Here the CDR3 DNA reads TGTGCCAGCAGTGACTCTGGAGGAGCCCCGGGCTATGGCTACACCTTC.

The chain recombines TRBV9 with TRBJ1-4; the D gene is possibly TRBD1 (6 bases). CDR1 is SGDLS, CDR2 YYNGEE, per germline. Trimming took 3 bases from V and 8 from J, leaving 17 bases between them. The CDR3 runs to 15 residues. The CDR3 reads CASSEGGKYGEKLFF. CDR3 DNA: TGTGCCAGCAGCGAGGGGGGGAAGTACGGGGAAAAACTGTTTTTT.

As DNA, the CDR3 is TGTGCCAGCAGCCCGATTATAGAACCAGAGCAGTACTTC. It codes for CASSPIIEPEQYF. The chain links TRBV7-8 to TRBJ2-7; D gene unclear. Trimming stripped 5 bases from V and 7 bases from J, with 15 bases between. CDR3 size: 13 residues. Per germline, CDR1 SGHVS and CDR2 FQNEAQ.

V usage is TRBV10-3 and J usage is TRBJ1-5; D gene unclear. The germline V gene has CDR1 ENHRY and CDR2 SYGVKD. V lost 1 base and J 5 bases, leaving 12 bases between the germline ends. The CDR3 contains 15 residues. The DNA of the CDR3 is TGTGCCATCAGTGAGTACCCCCCAGGCGATCAGCCCCAGCATTTT. Protein product: CAISEYPPGDQPQHF.

This clone was counted only a few times. J is TRBJ2-7 and V is TRBV9, with D possibly TRBD1 on 6 matching bases. The germline gives CDR1 SGDLS, CDR2 YYNGEE. CDR3 length: 16 residues. Trimming stripped 2 bases from V and 3 bases from J, with 18 bases between. Here the CDR3 DNA reads TGTGCCAGCAGCGTTTCAGGGGCTGCGGGTTTCTACGAGCAGTACTTC. Translation gives CASSVSGAAGFYEQYF.

The V gene is TRBV28, the J gene TRBJ1-2; no clear D. Per the germline V gene, CDR1 is MDHEN and CDR2 is SYDVKM. V lost 8 bases and J lost 8, with 21 bases in between. This CDR3 has 14 amino acids. This CDR3 is CASAPPGEGLGYTF. CDR3 nucleotides: TGTGCCAGCGCCCCTCCGGGAGAGGGTTTAGGCTACACCTTC.

This rearrangement joins TRBV7-9 to TRBJ2-1, with TRBD1 matching 8 bases. The V gene's germline CDR1 is SEHNR and CDR2 FQNEAQ (reference sequence). CDR3 length equals 15 residues. V lost 1 base to trimming and J lost 6 bases; unmatched junction nucleotides: 5. The DNA of the CDR3 is TGTGCCAGCAGCTTAGGGCAGGGGGCCTTCAATGAGCAGTTCTTC. It codes for CASSLGQGAFNEQFF.

A few counts support this clone. The J gene is TRBJ1-3, the V gene TRBV10-3; 8 bases match TRBD1. The CDR3 sequence is 16 residues long. Looked up from germline, CDR1 is ENHRY and CDR2 is SYGVKD. V was clipped by 6 bases and J by 0 bases; unmatched bases: 7. The CDR3 loop is CAIRVWTGSSGNTIYF. CDR3 DNA sequence: TGTGCCATCAGGGTTTGGACAGGGAGCTCTGGAAACACCATATATTTT.

J is TRBJ2-7 and V is TRBV29-1; 7 nucleotides agree with TRBD2. The germline CDR1 and CDR2 sequences are SQVTM and ANQGSEA. V dropped 1 base and J dropped 0; count of bases not matched to a gene: 15. The CDR3 sequence is 18 residues long. CDR3 DNA sequence: TGCAGCGTTGAAGTCCCCGGGGGAGGGTTTCTAAGCTCCTACGAGCAGTACTTC. As protein: CSVEVPGGGFLSSYEQYF.

V and J are TRBV9 and TRBJ1-2, with unresolved D. This CDR3 has 14 amino acids. Trimming stripped 4 bases from V and 5 bases from J, with 15 bases between. Germline CDR1 reads SGDLS; CDR2 reads YYNGEE. CDR3: CASSPPRQSYGYTF. As DNA, the CDR3 is TGTGCCAGCAGCCCTCCTAGGCAGTCTTATGGCTACACCTTC.

The V gene is TRBV28, the J gene TRBJ1-1, with 7 bases fitting TRBD1. This CDR3 is 14 amino acids long. Trimming cost V 4 bases and J 2 bases; bases outside gene matches: 4. CDR1 is MDHEN and CDR2 is SYDVKM in the germline V gene. CDR3 nucleotide sequence: TGTGCCAGCAGTTCGGGACAGTCTAACACTGAAGCTTTCTTT. This encodes CASSSGQSNTEAFF.

The chain links TRBV6-5 to TRBJ1-2; TRBD1 matches 8 bases. J was trimmed by 8 bases and V by 6 bases; bases with no gene match: 11. Germline V gives CDR1 MNHEY, CDR2 SVGAGI. The CDR3 has 14 residues. The CDR3 DNA is TGTGCCAGCAGCGAAACAGGGGGTTTGCGGGGCTACACCTTC. It encodes CASSETGGLRGYTF.

This chain uses TRBV7-3 with TRBJ1-1, with D unresolved. The CDR3 totals 15 residues. The germline V and J ends were trimmed by 5 bases and 7 bases, with 20 bases remaining between them. Germline lookup yields CDR1 SGHTA and CDR2 FQGTGA. This CDR3 is CASSPQPSDLSEAFF. The CDR3 nucleotides are TGTGCCAGCAGCCCGCAACCCTCGGACTTGAGTGAAGCTTTCTTT.

V gene TRBV27 combines with J gene TRBJ2-2; D possibly corresponds to TRBD1 (5 bases). This CDR3 comprises 14 residues. Per the germline V gene, CDR1 is MNHEY and CDR2 is SMNVEV (reference sequence). The V and J ends lost 2 bases and 5 bases respectively, with 9 bases between them. The CDR3 is CASSLMGPTGELFF. DNA of the CDR3: TGTGCCAGCAGTTTAATGGGGCCTACCGGGGAGCTGTTTTTT.

The V and J genes are TRBV30 and TRBJ1-1; no clear D gene. V was trimmed by 0 bases and J by 6 bases, leaving 11 bases between them. The germline V gene has CDR1 GTSNPN and CDR2 SVGIG (reference sequence). The CDR3 runs 13 residues. CDR3 nucleotides: TGTGCCTGGAGTGTAACCAGGTACGCTGAAGCTTTCTTT. Amino acids: CAWSVTRYAEAFF. The full variable domain, completed using reference TRBV30 and TRBJ1-1, is SQTIHQWPATLVQPVGSPLSLECTVEGTSNPNLYWYRQAAGRGLQLLFYSVGIGQISSEVPQNLSASRPQDRQFILSSKKLLLSDSGFYLCAWSVTRYAEAFFGQGTRLTVV.

This chain joins TRBV7-9 and TRBJ1-1, with D unclear. The CDR3 extends over 14 amino acids. The V gene lost 7 bases and the J gene lost 5 bases, with 17 bases spanning the gap. From germline, CDR1 is SEHNR and CDR2 FQNEAQ (reference sequence). CDR3 amino acids: CASTVIPGGTEAFF. DNA of the CDR3: TGTGCCAGCACCGTTATTCCGGGTGGAACTGAAGCTTTCTTT.

The CDR3 sequence is CASSARDLTEEETQYF. CDR3 bases: TGTGCCAGCAGCGCGAGAGATCTGACTGAAGAAGAGACCCAGTACTTC. This rearrangement joins TRBV7-9 to TRBJ2-5; D unclear. CDR3 length: 16 amino acids. Trimming removed 5 bases at V and 3 bases at J, with 19 bases between. CDR1 is SEHNR, CDR2 FQNEAQ, per germline (reference sequence).

The chain employs TRBV16 and TRBJ1-2; D might be TRBD1 (6 bases). V lost 4 bases and J 1 base, leaving 19 bases between the germline ends. Germline V CDR1 and CDR2: KGHSY, FQNENV. The CDR3 runs to 17 residues. The CDR3 nucleotides are TGTGCCAGCAGCCCCCTCATGTTGAAGGGGGATAACTATGGCTACACCTTC. Its translation: CASSPLMLKGDNYGYTF.

The genes are TRBV11-3 and TRBJ1-1, with 7 positions matching TRBD1. CDR1 SGHNT and CDR2 YENEEA come from the germline V gene. The CDR3 is 16 residues long. V gave up 4 bases and J gave up 1 base; unmatched junction bases: 9. The CDR3 coding sequence is TGTGCCAGCAGCTCCAGGGGGGTTGTCAAGAACACTGAAGCTTTCTTT. It translates to CASSSRGVVKNTEAFF.

This clone showed up just a few times. The rearrangement uses TRBV6-6 and TRBJ2-1; 8 bases match TRBD1. This CDR3 is 16 amino acids long. Trimming took 2 bases from V and 8 from J; bases not matched to a gene: 11. Germline V lookup: CDR1 MNHNY, CDR2 SVGAGI (reference sequence). The CDR3 DNA is TGTGCCAGCAGTTACCCTAAGGACAGGGTAGCGTATGAGCAGTTCTTC. Protein sequence: CASSYPKDRVAYEQFF.

This clone was observed once. The rearrangement links TRBV10-3 to TRBJ2-1; possibly TRBD2 for D (6 bases). Trimming removed 8 bases from V and 0 bases from J, with 14 bases in between. The germline gives CDR1 ENHRY, CDR2 SYGVKD. The CDR3 totals 15 residues. CDR3 loop: CAIAEAGSSYNEQFF. The CDR3 DNA reads TGTGCCATCGCCGAGGCCGGGAGCTCCTACAATGAGCAGTTCTTC.